What follows are 21 T cell receptor beta chains derived from one specimen sequenced in a study of technical replicates of blood from several donors. TCRdb's table, derived via immunoSEQ multiplex PCR, lists solely in-frame clones and lacks some. The top ten hold over 0.2% of the sample, which has around 76,000 clones, roughly 96% seen once. What was sequenced was T cells isolated from PBMCs. The origin of the receptors is a human donor in good health.

Concerning this clone: The conserved phenylalanine or tryptophan normally closing the CDR3 is absent here, so this likely arose from a read error. Because the CDR3's place on the DNA is in doubt, the DNA is left out and the CDR3 is given as listed by TCRdb. V usage is TRBV5-1 and J usage is TRBJ1-1; the D segment call TRBD1 is taken from the table without a DNA check. The CDR3 length equals 12 residues, ends included. Germline assignment: CDR1 SGHRS and CDR2 YFSETQ. This CDR3 is CASSLSRGFSIH.

The chain uses TRBV19 and TRBJ2-6, with TRBD1 matching over 7 bases. The CDR3 runs 15 residues. Germline CDR1 LNHDA, CDR2 SQIVND (reference sequence). The trim removed 5 bases at V and 4 bases at J, leaving 5 bases unmatched. The CDR3 is CASSLQGTGANVLTF. In DNA, the CDR3 is TGTGCCAGTAGTCTACAGGGGACCGGGGCCAACGTCCTGACTTTC.

The rearrangement links TRBV5-1 to TRBJ2-5; D is perhaps TRBD2 (6 bases). CDR1 is SGHRS and CDR2 is YFSETQ in the germline V gene. The CDR3 consists of 13 residues. V was trimmed by 1 base and J by 3 bases, leaving 7 bases between them. In DNA form, the CDR3 reads TGCGCCAGCAGCTTGACGGGGGAAGAGACCCAGTACTTC. Amino acid sequence: CASSLTGEETQYF.

V usage is TRBV7-9 and J usage is TRBJ1-5; D is perhaps TRBD1 (5 bases). Germline V lookup: CDR1 SEHNR, CDR2 FQNEAQ (reference sequence). The CDR3 totals 13 residues. Trimming took 5 bases from V and 3 from J, leaving 8 bases between them. In DNA, the CDR3 is TGTGCCAGCAGCCCCAGGGACAATCAGCCCCAGCATTTT. It is translated as CASSPRDNQPQHF. Using reference TRBV7-9 and TRBJ1-5 for the parts outside the CDR3, the full variable domain is DTGVSQNPRHKITKRGQNVTFRCDPISEHNRLYWYRQTLGQGPEFLTYFQNEAQLEKSRLLSDRFSAERPKGSFSTLEIQRTEQGDSAMYLCASSPRDNQPQHFGDGTRLSIL.

J is TRBJ1-5 and V is TRBV9, with TRBD1 matching 9 bases. The CDR3 totals 14 residues. V lost 4 bases, J lost 2 bases, and 1 base stayed unmatched. Looked up from germline, CDR1 is SGDLS and CDR2 is YYNGEE. The CDR3 here is CASSRTGGNQPQHF. CDR3 coding DNA: TGTGCCAGCAGCAGGACAGGGGGCAATCAGCCCCAGCATTTT. The full variable domain, its missing parts supplied by reference TRBV9 and TRBJ1-5, is DSGVTQTPKHLITATGQRVTLRCSPRSGDLSVYWYQQSLDQGLQFLIQYYNGEERAKGNILERFSAQQFPDLHSELNLSSLELGDSALYFCASSRTGGNQPQHFGDGTRLSIL.

The chain links TRBV2 to TRBJ2-7, with D unclear. Trimming took 4 bases from V and 0 from J, leaving 13 bases between them. Germline CDR1 is SNHLY and CDR2 is FYNNEI. The CDR3 is made up of 15 amino acids. The CDR3 is CASSVRFVSSYEQYF. CDR3 nucleotide sequence: TGTGCCAGCAGTGTGCGGTTTGTCAGCTCCTACGAGCAGTACTTC.

The CDR3 reads CASSPQGWDNQPQHF. The CDR3 bases are TGTGCCAGCAGTCCACAGGGGTGGGACAATCAGCCCCAGCATTTT. The chain has TRBV6-5 and TRBJ1-5; TRBD1 agrees at 7 bases. The CDR3 consists of 15 residues. The V segment lost 5 bases and the J segment 3 bases; nucleotides outside the gene matches: 7. The V gene's germline CDR1 is MNHEY and CDR2 SVGAGI.

The V and J genes are TRBV27 and TRBJ1-5; possibly TRBD1 for D (5 bases). Germline V gene data show CDR1 as MNHEY and CDR2 as SMNVEV (reference sequence). This CDR3 comprises 18 residues. Trimming took 6 bases from V and 0 from J, leaving 21 bases between them. The CDR3 here is CASRRRRDGGASNQPQHF. The CDR3 DNA sequence: TGTGCCAGCAGACGGCGGCGGGACGGAGGGGCTAGCAATCAGCCCCAGCATTTT.

The V gene is TRBV27, the J gene TRBJ2-3; TRBD1 agrees at 8 bases. V dropped 6 bases and J dropped 7; count of bases not matched to a gene: 6. Per germline, CDR1 MNHEY and CDR2 SMNVEV (reference sequence). The CDR3 is 13 residues long. The CDR3 nucleotides are TGTGCCAGCAGCTCTGGACAGGGTTATACGCAGTATTTT. It yields the protein CASSSGQGYTQYF.

The chain links TRBV6-6 to TRBJ1-2; 7 bases match TRBD1. The trim removed 4 bases at V and 7 bases at J, leaving 3 bases unmatched. The CDR3 is 12 amino acids. Looked up from germline, CDR1 is MNHNY and CDR2 is SVGAGI (reference sequence). The CDR3 here is CASSLGQAGYTF. CDR3 DNA sequence: TGTGCCAGCAGTTTAGGACAGGCTGGCTACACCTTC.

The chain employs TRBV29-1 and TRBJ2-2; 15 nucleotides match TRBD2. CDR1 SQVTM and CDR2 ANQGSEA come from the germline V gene. The ends lost 6 bases at V and 5 bases at J; junction bases unmatched: 7. CDR3 length: 16 amino acids. DNA for the CDR3: TGCAGCGTAGGACTAGCGGGAGGGCCCTTTACCGGGGAGCTGTTTTTT. This codes for CSVGLAGGPFTGELFF.

This chain links TRBV5-4 with TRBJ1-6; 8 positions agree with TRBD1. Germline trimming cut 7 bases from V and 6 bases from J; bases unmatched to any gene: 6. The CDR3 covers 14 residues. Per germline, CDR1 SGHNT and CDR2 YYREEE (reference sequence). The CDR3: CASRFGQGNSPLHF. CDR3 bases: TGTGCCAGCCGTTTCGGACAGGGTAATTCACCCCTCCACTTT.

The chain uses TRBV5-1 and TRBJ2-7; TRBD1 might be the D (5 bases). The CDR3 contains 15 residues. The V and J ends lost 4 bases and 0 bases respectively, with 14 bases between them. The V gene's germline CDR1 is SGHRS and CDR2 YFSETQ. The CDR3 coding sequence is TGCGCCAGCAGCCCCGGCCGGACAAGCTCCTACGAGCAGTACTTC. As protein: CASSPGRTSSYEQYF.

This chain uses TRBV7-8 with TRBJ1-4, with 8 bases aligning to TRBD1. Trimming took 4 bases from V and 8 from J; bases not matched to a gene: 21. Looked up from germline, CDR1 is SGHVS and CDR2 is FQNEAQ. This CDR3 has 19 residues. This CDR3 is CASSWGGRGRTWVGEKLFF. CDR3 in DNA: TGTGCCAGCAGCTGGGGGGGCAGGGGGCGCACTTGGGTTGGAGAAAAACTGTTTTTT. Full variable domain (rest looked up from reference TRBV7-8 and TRBJ1-4): GAGVSQSPRYKVAKRGQDVALRCDPISGHVSLFWYQQALGQGPEFLTYFQNEAQLDKSGLPSDRFFAERPEGSVSTLKIQRTQQEDSAVYLCASSWGGRGRTWVGEKLFFGSGTQLSVL.

The J gene is TRBJ2-2, the V gene TRBV2; perhaps TRBD2 as D (5 bases). Trimming removed 4 bases at V and 5 bases at J, with 5 bases between. This CDR3 region has 12 residues. Germline V lookup: CDR1 SNHLY, CDR2 FYNNEI. The CDR3 DNA is TGTGCCAGCAGTGCGGGAACCGGGGAGCTGTTTTTT. Translating it yields CASSAGTGELFF.

The chain joins TRBV5-1 to TRBJ2-7, with D possibly matching TRBD2 (5 bases). Per the germline V gene, CDR1 is SGHRS and CDR2 is YFSETQ. The CDR3 is 13 amino acids. V was cut by 2 bases and J by 6 bases, with 12 bases left in between. Here the CDR3 DNA reads TGCGCCAGCAGCTTAGACACGGGGAGCGAGCAGTACTTC. This sequence encodes CASSLDTGSEQYF.

The chain links TRBV7-6 to TRBJ2-1, with 9 positions matching TRBD2. The ends lost 1 base at V and 8 bases at J; junction bases unmatched: 6. The CDR3 is 15 amino acids. Germline V gives CDR1 SGHVS, CDR2 FNYEAQ. CDR3 sequence (DNA): TGTGCCAGCAGCTTAGAGGTTAGCGGGGGAGATGAGCAGTTCTTC. Its translation: CASSLEVSGGDEQFF.

V is TRBV4-1 and J is TRBJ1-4; tentative D call: TRBD1 (6 bases). Germline loops: CDR1 MGHRA, CDR2 YSYEKL. The V end was cut by 5 bases, the J end by 6 bases, with 19 bases between. CDR3 length: 16 residues. CDR3 region: CASSLQRVGGYEKLFF. The CDR3 bases are TGCGCCAGCAGCTTACAAAGGGTAGGGGGTTATGAAAAACTGTTTTTT.

The CDR3 protein is CASSPFVYQPQHF. CDR3 bases: TGTGCCAGCAGCCCTTTCGTCTATCAGCCCCAGCATTTT. The chain carries TRBV4-2 and TRBJ1-5; D call uncertain. Germline V gene lookup returns CDR1 LGHNA and CDR2 YNFKEQ. V was cut by 4 bases and J by 5 bases, with 9 bases left in between. This CDR3 is 13 amino acids long.

This chain connects TRBV11-3 to TRBJ2-5; 13 nucleotides agree with TRBD2. The CDR3 sequence is 15 residues long. CDR1 SGHNT and CDR2 YENEEA come from the germline V gene. V trimming: 1 base; J trimming: 7 bases; junction bases outside the gene matches: 3. The CDR3 bases are TGTGCCAGCAGCTTAGTAGGGACTAGCGGGACGACCCAGTACTTC. It yields the protein CASSLVGTSGTTQYF.

The V call is TRBV5-4, the J call TRBJ2-7; 11 nucleotides align to TRBD2. Germline CDR1 SGHNT, CDR2 YYREEE (reference sequence). V was clipped by 0 bases and J by 1 base; unmatched bases: 0. This CDR3 has 15 residues. As DNA, the CDR3 is TGTGCCAGCAGCTTGGGACTAGCGGGATCCTACGAGCAGTACTTC. Translated, it gives CASSLGLAGSYEQYF.